A single sample gave rise to the 24 T cell receptor beta chains below, sequenced in a study of blood T cell repertoires in COVID-19. Libraries were prepared by immunoSEQ multiplex PCR; TCRdb keeps only in-frame clonotypes and omits some of them. The sample holds approximately 210,000 clones, approximately 91% seen once. Sequencing was done on a sample of peripheral blood. The source of these receptors is a woman aged 40 to 50 who had recovered from COVID-19.

This chain connects TRBV18 to TRBJ1-2, with 9 bases aligning to TRBD1. V lost 0 bases to trimming and J lost 4 bases; unmatched junction nucleotides: 18. CDR3 length equals 20 residues. Germline V gene data show CDR1 as KGHSH and CDR2 as LQKENI. The CDR3 DNA follows: TGTGCCAGCTCACCACCGGGGTCCGGGACAGGGACGGGATTTGGCTATGGCTACACCTTC. This sequence encodes CASSPPGSGTGTGFGYGYTF.

The chain links TRBV29-1 to TRBJ1-1; 9 bases fit TRBD1. Germline CDR1 and CDR2: SQVTM and ANQGSEA. CDR3 length: 12 residues. The V segment lost 5 bases and the J segment 6 bases; nucleotides outside the gene matches: 4. As DNA, the CDR3 is TGCAGCGTTCAGGACAGGGGTGCTGAAGCTTTCTTT. Its protein product is CSVQDRGAEAFF.

The rearrangement joins TRBV27 to TRBJ2-1; TRBD2 matches 11 bases. This CDR3 spans 16 amino acids. Looked up from germline, CDR1 is MNHEY and CDR2 is SMNVEV (reference sequence). Germline trimming cut 3 bases from V and 9 bases from J; bases unmatched to any gene: 10. CDR3: CASSLRASGRIAEQFF. The CDR3 coding sequence is TGTGCCAGCAGTTTGCGGGCTAGCGGGAGGATCGCTGAGCAGTTCTTC.

The chain has TRBV12-3 or TRBV12-4 and TRBJ1-1; no clear D. V lost 6 bases, J lost 4 bases, and 12 bases lay in between. The CDR3 is made up of 13 amino acids. The CDR3 region has the DNA TGTGCCAGCAGCATCCTTACGGGCACTGAAGCTTTCTTT. Translating gives CASSILTGTEAFF.

The CDR3 nucleotides read TGTGCCACCAGTGATTATCTCCCGGTGAAGGAAGCTTTCTTT. The encoded protein is CATSDYLPVKEAFF. This sequence joins TRBV24-1 and TRBJ1-1, with D unclear. Germline CDR1 and CDR2: KGHDR and SFDVKD. Trimming pared 2 bases from V and 8 bases from J, leaving 14 bases between. The CDR3 covers 14 residues.

This clone was found once. The chain combines TRBV28 with TRBJ1-6; D may be TRBD1 (5 bases). The CDR3 is made up of 14 amino acids. The V gene's germline CDR1 is MDHEN and CDR2 SYDVKM. V was pared by 2 bases and J by 9 bases, with 11 bases between. The CDR3 region has the DNA TGTGCCAGCAGTTTACAGGGAGGACCTTCACCCCTCCACTTT. Its protein is CASSLQGGPSPLHF.

This sequence joins TRBV18 and TRBJ2-1; a weak D match, TRBD1 (7 bases). The germline V gene has CDR1 KGHSH and CDR2 LQKENI. The CDR3 consists of 15 residues. Trimming cost V 3 bases and J 7 bases, with 16 bases left between them. The CDR3 DNA is TGTGCCAGCTCACCGACCAAGGGGGCGGGGAATGAGCAGTTCTTC. Protein sequence: CASSPTKGAGNEQFF.

The chain links TRBV11-3 to TRBJ2-7; D not resolved. CDR3 size: 16 residues. V lost 5 bases, J lost 3 bases, and 20 bases lay in between. The germline V gene encodes CDR1 SGHNT and CDR2 YENEEA. In nucleotides, the CDR3 is TGTGCCAGCAGCAACGTCGTTCCGAAGCCCATCTACGAGCAGTACTTC. This codes for CASSNVVPKPIYEQYF.

The chain joins TRBV15 to TRBJ2-1; D might be TRBD2 (6 bases). The CDR3 contains 17 residues. The germline gives CDR1 LNHNV, CDR2 YYDKDF (reference sequence). V dropped 2 bases and J dropped 6 bases, with 20 bases sitting between them. The DNA for the CDR3 is TGTGCCACCAGCAGACCCCGTGAGCGGGCCCTTGGCAATGAGCAGTTCTTC. It translates to CATSRPRERALGNEQFF.

CDR3 coding DNA: TGTGCCAGCAGTTACTCGGAGGACAGCTCCTACGAGCAGTACTTC. It translates to CASSYSEDSSYEQYF. The rearrangement links TRBV6-5 to TRBJ2-7, with D tentatively TRBD1 (6 bases). Germline V gene sequence: CDR1 MNHEY, CDR2 SVGAGI. CDR3 length equals 15 residues. Trimming cost V 0 bases and J 0 bases, with 9 bases left between them.

Note on this clone: One end of the junction does not line up with germline, which may come from a read error. The chain has TRBV15 and TRBJ2-3; TRBD2 matches at 9 bases. This CDR3 has 16 residues. Germline CDR1 LNHNV, CDR2 YYDKDF (reference sequence). The CDR3 is CATSRGLTSGTDTQYF. The CDR3 coding sequence is TGTGCCACCAGCAGAGGATTGACTAGCGGCACTGATACGCAGTATTTT.

Turning to this clone: Other DNA sequences in the same sample also yield this CDR3. The rearrangement uses TRBV18 and TRBJ2-5; TRBD1 is a possible D gene (5 bases). Germline V gene sequence: CDR1 KGHSH, CDR2 LQKENI. Trimming removed 0 bases from V and 2 bases from J, with 7 bases in between. This CDR3 is 14 amino acids long. CDR3: CASSPPGAQETQYF. For the CDR3, the DNA is TGTGCCAGCTCACCACCTGGGGCGCAAGAGACCCAGTACTTC.

This chain joins TRBV12-3 or TRBV12-4 and TRBJ2-3; 14 bases are shared with TRBD2. The CDR3 loop spans 12 amino acids. With V trimmed by 6 bases and J by 10 bases, 0 bases remained unmatched. As DNA, the CDR3 is TGTGCCAGCAGGACTAGCGGGAGGGCGCAGTATTTT. It yields the protein CASRTSGRAQYF.

The chain recombines TRBV24-1 with TRBJ1-1; no clear D gene. V lost 4 bases to trimming and J lost 7 bases, with 6 bases between them. Germline V lookup: CDR1 KGHDR, CDR2 SFDVKD. The CDR3 runs 11 residues. DNA of the CDR3: TGTGCCACCAGTGACTCGTATGAAGCTTTCTTT. Its translation: CATSDSYEAFF.

This clone occurred once. The rearrangement uses TRBV6-1 and TRBJ2-5; 7 bases are shared with TRBD2. CDR3 length equals 14 residues. V lost 3 bases, J lost 5 bases, and 6 bases stayed unmatched. Germline V gene data show CDR1 as MNHNS and CDR2 as SASEGT. CDR3 DNA sequence: TGTGCCAGCAGTGACGCGGGAGTGGAGGAGACCCAGTACTTC. It yields the protein CASSDAGVEETQYF.

The chain joins TRBV27 to TRBJ2-6; 12 bases align to TRBD2. CDR3 length: 17 residues. Germline V gene lookup returns CDR1 MNHEY and CDR2 SMNVEV (reference sequence). After removal of 8 bases from V and 1 base from J, the junction contained 6 bases not matched to a gene. DNA of the CDR3: TGTGCCAGCTTAAGACTAGCGGGGGAATCTGGGGCCAACGTCCTGACTTTC. Translated: CASLRLAGESGANVLTF.

In its sample, this clone was seen once. The DNA for the CDR3 is TGCGCCAGCAGCTCCCCGGGACACTATAATTCACCCCTCCACTTT. Residues: CASSSPGHYNSPLHF. The V call is TRBV4-1, the J call TRBJ1-6, with a possible D match to TRBD1 (6 bases). The ends were cut back, 5 bases at V and 3 bases at J, with 11 bases in the middle. The CDR3 runs to 15 residues. CDR1 is MGHRA and CDR2 is YSYEKL in the germline V gene.

This clone was seen a handful of times. The rearrangement uses TRBV9 and TRBJ2-2; 7 positions agree with TRBD1. The CDR3 consists of 15 residues. The V gene end was trimmed by 1 base and the J gene end by 6 bases; junction bases not matched to a gene: 6. Germline values: CDR1 SGDLS, CDR2 YYNGEE. CDR3 sequence reads: CASSVRQGSAGELFF. The DNA of the CDR3 is TGTGCCAGCAGCGTAAGACAGGGATCGGCCGGGGAGCTGTTTTTT.

The CDR3 DNA reads TGCGCCAGCAGCCAAGCGGGGACAGAAGAGACCCAGTACTTC. This gives the protein CASSQAGTEETQYF. The chain joins TRBV4-3 to TRBJ2-5; 7 bases are a match to TRBD1. Per the germline V gene, CDR1 is LGHNA and CDR2 is YSLEER. J was trimmed by 3 bases and V by 1 base; bases with no gene match: 2. CDR3 length: 14 amino acids.

The rearrangement joins TRBV5-1 to TRBJ2-1; 7 bases match TRBD2. The germline CDR1 and CDR2 sequences are SGHRS and YFSETQ. The ends lost 4 bases at V and 8 bases at J; junction bases unmatched: 9. The CDR3 has 14 amino acids. For the CDR3, the DNA is TGCGCCAGCAGCGGACGGCCGAGCGGGGATGAGCAGTTCTTC. This sequence encodes CASSGRPSGDEQFF.

J is TRBJ1-4 and V is TRBV5-1; D is possibly TRBD1 (6 bases). Germline V lookup: CDR1 SGHRS, CDR2 YFSETQ. This CDR3 is 14 amino acids long. With 0 bases removed from V and 11 bases from J, the gap between germline ends came to 14 bases. In nucleotides, the CDR3 is TGCGCCAGCAGCTTGGCCAGGTCAGGGGACAAACTGTTTTTT. It translates to CASSLARSGDKLFF. Variable domain in full (rest from reference TRBV5-1 and TRBJ1-4): KAGVTQTPRYLIKTRGQQVTLSCSPISGHRSVSWYQQTPGQGLQFLFEYFSETQRNKGNFPGRFSGRQFSNSRSEMNVSTLELGDSALYLCASSLARSGDKLFFGSGTQLSVL.

This sequence joins TRBV19 and TRBJ2-1; 12 bases align to TRBD2. The trim removed 5 bases at V and 8 bases at J, leaving 13 bases unmatched. CDR1 and CDR2 (germline): LNHDA, SQIVND (reference sequence). This CDR3 has 17 amino acids. CDR3 residues: CASSELGLAGNFDEQFF. CDR3 in DNA: TGTGCCAGTAGTGAACTCGGACTAGCGGGGAATTTCGATGAGCAGTTCTTC.

The V call is TRBV4-1, the J call TRBJ2-7; a possible D gene is TRBD2 (5 bases). The CDR3 covers 15 residues. V dropped 0 bases and J dropped 0 bases, with 9 bases sitting between them. From germline, CDR1 is MGHRA and CDR2 YSYEKL. In DNA form, the CDR3 reads TGCGCCAGCAGCCAAGACCCGGGAATCTCCTACGAGCAGTACTTC. Its translation is CASSQDPGISYEQYF.

The chain couples TRBV7-6 to TRBJ1-2, with 8 bases that match TRBD1. The CDR3 runs to 15 residues. Germline lookup yields CDR1 SGHVS and CDR2 FNYEAQ. Trimming took 5 bases from V and 5 from J; bases not matched to a gene: 10. In nucleotides, the CDR3 is TGTGCCAGCAGCCCCGAGGGCCAGGGGGCATATGGCTACACCTTC. It specifies CASSPEGQGAYGYTF.